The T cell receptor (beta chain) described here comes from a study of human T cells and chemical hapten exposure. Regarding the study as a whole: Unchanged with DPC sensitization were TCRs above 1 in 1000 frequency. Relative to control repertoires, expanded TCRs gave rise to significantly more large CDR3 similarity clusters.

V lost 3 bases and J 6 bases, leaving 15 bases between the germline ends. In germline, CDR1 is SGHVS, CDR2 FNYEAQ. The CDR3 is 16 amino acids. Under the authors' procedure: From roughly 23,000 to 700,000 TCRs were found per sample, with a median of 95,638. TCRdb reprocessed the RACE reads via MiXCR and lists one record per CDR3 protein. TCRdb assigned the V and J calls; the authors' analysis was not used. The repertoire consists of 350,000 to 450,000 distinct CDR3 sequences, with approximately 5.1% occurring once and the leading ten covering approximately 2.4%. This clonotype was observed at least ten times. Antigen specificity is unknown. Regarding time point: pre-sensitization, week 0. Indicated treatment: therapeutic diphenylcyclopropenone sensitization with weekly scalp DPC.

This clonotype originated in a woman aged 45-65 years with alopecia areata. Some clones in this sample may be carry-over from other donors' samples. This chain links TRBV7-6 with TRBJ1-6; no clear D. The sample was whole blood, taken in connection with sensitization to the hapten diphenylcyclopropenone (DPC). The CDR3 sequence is CASSFPDDPSNSPLHF. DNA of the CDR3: TGTGCCAGCAGCTTCCCAGACGACCCAAGTAATTCACCCCTCCACTTT. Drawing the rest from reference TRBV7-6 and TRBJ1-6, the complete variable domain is GAGVSQSPRYKVTKRGQDVALRCDPISGHVSLYWYRQALGQGPEFLTYFNYEAQQDKSGLPNDRFSAERPEGSISTLTIQRTEQRDSAMYRCASSFPDDPSNSPLHFGNGTRLTVT.